This T cell receptor beta chain came from a study of blood T cell repertoires in COVID-19. Overall study context: From T cells, B-cell-depleted T cells, or PBMCs came the material, which was cDNA or gDNA.

Repertoires were generated with immunoSEQ multiplex PCR, while TCRdb's copy carries only in-frame clones and drops some. The sample records roughly 570,000 clones, about 89% being singletons. This CDR3 region has 14 residues. V was cut by 5 bases and J by 4 bases, with 14 bases left in between. Germline assignment: CDR1 LGHDT and CDR2 YNNKEL (reference sequence). The sequenced sample was peripheral blood. The receptor's source is a woman between 50 and 59 years old with COVID-19, enrolled during active disease. The chain has TRBV3-1 (or the pseudogene TRBV3-2) and TRBJ1-1, with no clear D. In DNA, the CDR3 is TGTGCCAGCAGCACACGACCCGAGGGCACTGAAGCTTTCTTT. Translating it yields CASSTRPEGTEAFF.